This entry features one T cell receptor beta chain sequence. This PCR relied on a set of 60 Vbeta primers and 13 Jbeta primers. Here immunoSEQ multiplex PCR was the method, and the copy in TCRdb shows in-frame clones only, minus some. Of over 150,000 clones listed, approximately 85% are singletons. The CDR3 contains 13 residues. V lost 2 bases and J 6 bases, leaving 10 bases between the germline ends. The germline CDR1 and CDR2 sequences are LGHNT and FRNRAP. This sample is drawn from a study of cytomegalovirus exposure and HLA in healthy donors. The source is a girl aged 10 to 17 in good health and CMV-seropositive. Sequencing was carried out using PBMCs. V is TRBV12-5 and J is TRBJ1-2; no clear D. The CDR3 is CASGLYPGHGYTF. The CDR3 DNA follows: TGTGCTAGTGGTTTGTATCCCGGTCATGGCTACACCTTC.